Presented here are 25 T cell receptor beta chains from one specimen sequenced in a study of monozygotic twins with inflammatory bowel disease. TCRdb reworked the 5' RACE reads into one entry per CDR3 protein, no DNA. The sample has 140,000 to 150,000 distinct CDR3 sequences. The sequenced sample was blood. These receptors came from a human donor with ulcerative colitis or Crohn's disease, or a healthy co-twin of an affected twin (not recorded which).

The chain employs TRBV28 and TRBJ2-1; without DNA, the TCRdb call of TRBD2 cannot be checked. The CDR3 has 15 residues. Germline V gene data show CDR1 as MDHEN and CDR2 as SYDVKM. CDR3 protein: CASSRPLISGRKQFF.

The rearrangement joins TRBV11-2 to TRBJ1-1. This CDR3 comprises 15 residues. The germline V gene has CDR1 SGHAT and CDR2 FQNNGV. The CDR3 loop is CASIGGLTGNTEAFF.

The chain's CDR3 is CASSPGHWNTEAFF. J is TRBJ1-1 and V is TRBV5-4; without DNA, the TCRdb call of TRBD1 cannot be checked. There are 14 residues in the CDR3. The germline V gene has CDR1 SGHNT and CDR2 YYREEE (reference sequence).

The V gene is TRBV5-1, the J gene TRBJ2-2; lacking DNA, the TRBD2 call made by TCRdb goes unchecked. CDR3 length: 16 residues. Looked up from germline, CDR1 is SGHRS and CDR2 is YFSETQ. CDR3 region: CASSLVSGANTGELFF.

V usage is TRBV5-6 and J usage is TRBJ1-4; TCRdb picks TRBD1, but there is no DNA to check that call. The germline gives CDR1 SGHDT, CDR2 YYEEEE. The CDR3 spans 13 residues. CDR3 in amino acids: CASSPTGSEKLFF.

The V call is TRBV6-2 or TRBV6-3, the J call TRBJ2-1; TCRdb outputs TRBD1, but without DNA this stays unchecked. Germline CDR1 and CDR2: MNHEY and SVGEGT. CDR3 length: 15 residues. This CDR3 reads CASSGPGYSYNEQFF.

The rearrangement links TRBV28 to TRBJ2-6. Germline V gene data show CDR1 as MDHEN and CDR2 as SYDVKM. The CDR3 spans 14 residues. The CDR3 region is CASSLRAGANVLTF.

The chain combines TRBV2 with TRBJ2-1. Germline CDR1 reads SNHLY; CDR2 reads FYNNEI. The CDR3 contains 15 residues. CDR3 in amino acids: CASSEEQIAYNEQFF.

CDR3: CASSVVAGGPYNEQFF. J is TRBJ2-1 and V is TRBV9; absent DNA, TCRdb's TRBD2 call cannot be checked. CDR3 length equals 16 residues. The V gene's germline CDR1 is SGDLS and CDR2 YYNGEE.

The chain links TRBV20-1 to TRBJ2-5; TCRdb's assignment of TRBD2 cannot be checked, as there is no DNA. CDR3 length equals 19 residues. Germline-derived CDR1 and CDR2 are DFQATT and SNEGSKA (reference sequence). This CDR3 reads CSARERQNPAGTRRETQYF.

The chain employs TRBV20-1 and TRBJ2-3; checking the TCRdb D call of TRBD2 is not possible without DNA. The CDR3 length is 14 residues. Germline assignment: CDR1 DFQATT and CDR2 SNEGSKA (reference sequence). The CDR3 sequence is CSATDSGSTDTQYF.

This sequence joins TRBV29-1 and TRBJ2-3; TCRdb proposes TRBD2, but this gene call is untestable without DNA. The CDR3 runs 13 residues. Germline values: CDR1 SQVTM, CDR2 ANQGSEA. The CDR3 protein is CSVSGASTDTQYF.

The rearrangement uses TRBV4-3 and TRBJ1-4; with no DNA, the TCRdb D assignment of TRBD1 cannot be verified. CDR3 size: 15 residues. Looked up from germline, CDR1 is LGHNA and CDR2 is YSLEER. The CDR3 is CASSQGQGAGEKLFF.

The CDR3 sequence: CASRGGFWADTQYF. This chain links TRBV12-3 or TRBV12-4 with TRBJ2-3; TCRdb's D call of TRBD1 is untestable without DNA. The length of the CDR3 is 14 residues.

The chain employs TRBV7-8 and TRBJ2-1; TCRdb indicates TRBD2, and absent DNA this call remains unverified. The CDR3 is 19 amino acids. Germline V gene lookup returns CDR1 SGHVS and CDR2 FQNEAQ. CDR3 sequence: CASSLRTGEGGRSYNEQFF.

The genes are TRBV29-1 and TRBJ2-1; TCRdb reports TRBD1, a call that lacks DNA to check it against. CDR1 is SQVTM and CDR2 is ANQGSEA in the germline V gene. The CDR3 is made up of 11 amino acids. This CDR3 is CSAWTDNEQFF.

The chain joins TRBV7-2 to TRBJ1-6; TCRdb names TRBD1, which stays unverified in the absence of DNA. The CDR3 sequence is 13 residues long. Germline CDR1 and CDR2: SGHTA and FQGNSA. CDR3 loop: CASSLQGRSPLHF.

The V gene is TRBV12-3 or TRBV12-4, the J gene TRBJ1-2; no DNA is available, so the TRBD1 call from TCRdb remains unchecked. CDR3 length: 13 amino acids. The CDR3: CASSPDGLGGYTF.

The chain recombines TRBV5-1 with TRBJ1-3; TCRdb lists TRBD1, though no DNA is available to test this call. Germline values: CDR1 SGHRS, CDR2 YFSETQ. CDR3 size: 16 residues. The chain's CDR3 is CASSTRTASSGNTIYF.

CDR3 region: CASSKNTGELFF. The chain links TRBV5-1 to TRBJ2-2. The CDR3 has 12 amino acids. Germline CDR1 is SGHRS and CDR2 is YFSETQ.

The CDR3 spells CASSLVGQGEGEQYF. This chain uses TRBV5-1 with TRBJ2-7; TCRdb outputs TRBD1, but without DNA this stays unchecked. Germline CDR1 is SGHRS and CDR2 is YFSETQ. This CDR3 region has 15 residues.

The chain uses TRBV5-1 and TRBJ1-5; TCRdb's D call of TRBD1 is untestable without DNA. The germline V gene has CDR1 SGHRS and CDR2 YFSETQ. The CDR3 runs 14 residues. CDR3 region: CASSFNGADQPQHF.

The chain employs TRBV9 and TRBJ2-7; the D gene TCRdb calls, TRBD2, cannot be checked with no DNA. Germline V gene data show CDR1 as SGDLS and CDR2 as YYNGEE. The CDR3 has 15 amino acids. The CDR3 is CASSTSTSGRYEQYF.

This chain joins TRBV10-3 and TRBJ2-2; TCRdb outputs TRBD1, but without DNA this stays unchecked. The CDR3 is 18 amino acids. Germline-derived CDR1 and CDR2 are ENHRY and SYGVKD. The CDR3 sequence is CAISVSGRDRAFTGELFF.

This rearrangement joins TRBV28 to TRBJ1-2. CDR3 length equals 12 residues. The germline gives CDR1 MDHEN, CDR2 SYDVKM. The CDR3: CASRRGSYGYTF.